Below, 20 T cell receptor beta chains from the same sample are listed, as sequenced in a study of Ad26.COV2.S vaccination and SARS-CoV-2 variants. This sample's treatment: some 19 received Ad26.COV2.S at low or high dose, single or two shots; 5 received placebo; per-sample allocation not given. The investigators took samples on day 63 after the first vaccine or placebo injection. Method: immunoSEQ multiplex PCR; TCRdb's copy keeps in-frame clones and lacks some. The data show roughly 700,000 clones, roughly 90% seen once. The sequencing here drew on peripheral blood, taken in a trial of Ad26.COV2.S vaccine versus placebo. Receptor source: a person between 18 and 60 years old who received the Ad26.COV2.S COVID-19 vaccine or a placebo.

The chain joins TRBV5-4 to TRBJ2-1; the match to TRBD2 covers 8 bases. Germline V gives CDR1 SGHNT, CDR2 YYREEE (reference sequence). The CDR3 totals 15 residues. V shed 3 bases and J 7 bases; nucleotides not matched to a gene: 9. This CDR3 is CASSWVASGYNEQFF. For the CDR3, the DNA is TGTGCCAGCAGCTGGGTGGCTAGCGGGTATAATGAGCAGTTCTTC.

Notes on this clone: Additional DNA sequences in this sample encode the identical CDR3. The V gene is TRBV5-6, the J gene TRBJ1-2; D is ambiguous. V shed 0 bases and J shed 5 bases, with 5 bases lying between them. Germline values: CDR1 SGHDT, CDR2 YYEEEE. The CDR3 runs 12 residues. The CDR3 DNA is TGTGCCAGCAGCTTGGAACGATATGGCTACACCTTC. Translated: CASSLERYGYTF. Complete variable domain (other parts from reference TRBV5-6 and TRBJ1-2): DAGVTQSPTHLIKTRGQQVTLRCSPKSGHDTVSWYQQALGQGPQFIFQYYEEEERQRGNFPDRFSGHQFPNYSSELNVNALLLGDSALYLCASSLERYGYTFGSGTRLTVV.

The chain employs TRBV2 and TRBJ1-2; D remains ambiguous. Germline CDR1 reads SNHLY; CDR2 reads FYNNEI. This CDR3 comprises 14 residues. The V and J ends lost 0 bases and 3 bases respectively, with 8 bases between them. The CDR3 loop reads CASSEADPHYGYTF. DNA of the CDR3: TGTGCCAGCAGTGAAGCGGACCCCCACTATGGCTACACCTTC.

The rearrangement uses TRBV7-9 and TRBJ2-1; 8 bases are a match to TRBD2. With 7 bases clipped from V and 10 bases from J, the junction kept 15 bases outside the gene matches. CDR1 SEHNR and CDR2 FQNEAQ come from the germline V gene (reference sequence). The CDR3 runs 15 residues. The CDR3 DNA reads TGTGCCAGCACCAAAGCCCTCAGCGGGGGTCGGGAGCAGTTCTTC. It translates to CASTKALSGGREQFF. Full variable domain (remainder filled in from reference TRBV7-9 and TRBJ2-1): DTGVSQNPRHKITKRGQNVTFRCDPISEHNRLYWYRQTLGQGPEFLTYFQNEAQLEKSRLLSDRFSAERPKGSFSTLEIQRTEQGDSAMYLCASTKALSGGREQFFGPGTRLTVL.

The sample holds a few counts of this clone. The chain combines TRBV10-3 with TRBJ1-2; 12 nucleotides match TRBD1. The CDR3 is 18 residues long. Germline values: CDR1 ENHRY, CDR2 SYGVKD. Losses at the gene ends were 4 bases for V and 2 bases for J; bases not matched to a gene: 11. The CDR3 DNA reads as TGTGCCATCAGTGTCAAATGGGACAGGGGGCCCCCCAACTATGGCTACACCTTC. Amino acids: CAISVKWDRGPPNYGYTF.

The chain links TRBV6-5 to TRBJ1-1; TRBD1 is a possible D gene (5 bases). The CDR3 runs 15 residues. V lost 8 bases and J 1 base, leaving 17 bases between the germline ends. CDR1 and CDR2 (germline): MNHEY, SVGAGI. For the CDR3, the DNA is TGTGCCAGCGCCGCTCGCAGGGCGGCGAACACTGAAGCTTTCTTT. Its protein is CASAARRAANTEAFF.

The chain couples TRBV3-1 (or the pseudogene TRBV3-2) to TRBJ2-7, with unresolved D. This CDR3 region has 13 residues. The V and J ends lost 4 bases and 7 bases respectively, with 14 bases between them. CDR1 and CDR2 (germline): LGHDT, YNNKEL (reference sequence). The DNA of the CDR3 is TGTGCCAGCAGCCGGAATACAGTGGGTGAGCAGTACTTC. This sequence encodes CASSRNTVGEQYF.

This clone was counted a single time. This sequence joins TRBV6-2 or TRBV6-3 and TRBJ2-7; weak D call: TRBD1 (5 bases). V gave up 4 bases and J gave up 3 bases, with 7 bases separating them. Germline CDR1 and CDR2: MNHEY and SVGEGT. The CDR3 is 12 amino acids. The CDR3 protein is CASSSDSYEQYF. The CDR3 region has the DNA TGTGCCAGCAGTTCCGACAGCTACGAGCAGTACTTC.

V gene TRBV18 combines with J gene TRBJ2-5; no clear D. This CDR3 is built from 16 residues. CDR1 is KGHSH and CDR2 is LQKENI in the germline V gene. The V end lost 4 bases, the J end lost 2 bases, and 17 bases lay between the germline ends. CDR3 nucleotide sequence: TGTGCCAGCTCACAGAATGATTTGGGCGGACAAGAGACCCAGTACTTC. This encodes CASSQNDLGGQETQYF.

Details on this clone: Other DNA sequences of this sample code for an identical CDR3. The chain is built from TRBV9 and TRBJ1-4; 9 bases are shared with TRBD1. Germline assignment: CDR1 SGDLS and CDR2 YYNGEE. With V trimmed by 3 bases and J by 7 bases, 4 bases remained unmatched. The CDR3 consists of 14 residues. This chain's CDR3 is CASSATGGGEKLFF. The DNA for the CDR3 is TGTGCCAGCAGCGCAACAGGGGGCGGTGAAAAACTGTTTTTT.

The genes are TRBV3-1 (or the pseudogene TRBV3-2) and TRBJ2-2, with 8 bases matching TRBD1. Germline CDR1 and CDR2: LGHDT and YNNKEL (reference sequence). The junction had 5 bases not matched to a gene; V was cut back by 4 bases and J by 4 bases. The CDR3 sequence is 15 residues long. CDR3 bases: TGTGCCAGCAGCCCTAGACAGGGGAGCACCGGGGAGCTGTTTTTT. Translated, it gives CASSPRQGSTGELFF.

The CDR3, as DNA: TGTGCCAGCAGCGAGTGGGGGGGAGCCTACAATGAGCAGTTCTTC. It specifies CASSEWGGAYNEQFF. This chain uses TRBV9 with TRBJ2-1; 7 nucleotides match TRBD2. Germline-derived CDR1 and CDR2 are SGDLS and YYNGEE. The J segment lost 2 bases and the V segment lost 3 bases, leaving 5 bases of the junction unmatched. The length of the CDR3 is 15 residues.

V usage is TRBV29-1 and J usage is TRBJ2-1, with 9 bases that match TRBD1. Germline V gene sequence: CDR1 SQVTM, CDR2 ANQGSEA. This CDR3 comprises 14 residues. The trim removed 3 bases at V and 4 bases at J, leaving 4 bases unmatched. The CDR3 spells CSVEGTGSYNEQFF. Here the CDR3 DNA reads TGCAGCGTTGAGGGGACAGGGAGTTACAATGAGCAGTTCTTC.

This clone showed up just once. The chain has TRBV19 and TRBJ2-3; TRBD2 matches at 8 bases. J lost 0 bases, V lost 3 bases, and 8 bases had no gene match. This CDR3 comprises 17 residues. Germline V gene lookup returns CDR1 LNHDA and CDR2 SQIVND (reference sequence). CDR3 coding DNA: TGTGCCAGTAGTATCGGCCGGGGGGGACCTAGCACAGATACGCAGTATTTT. It encodes CASSIGRGGPSTDTQYF.

This chain links TRBV5-5 with TRBJ1-5, with TRBD1 identical over 10 bases. The J segment lost 6 bases and the V segment lost 3 bases, leaving 6 bases of the junction unmatched. The CDR3 loop spans 15 amino acids. Germline CDR1 reads SGHKS; CDR2 reads YYEKEE (reference sequence). The CDR3 reads CASSSGTGESQPQHF. The CDR3 DNA is TGTGCCAGCAGCTCCGGGACAGGGGAGAGTCAGCCCCAGCATTTT.

In its sample, this clone was seen once. The V call is TRBV6-5, the J call TRBJ2-7, with TRBD1 matching 8 bases. Per germline, CDR1 MNHEY and CDR2 SVGAGI. The CDR3 extends over 14 amino acids. V dropped 2 bases and J dropped 5; count of bases not matched to a gene: 5. CDR3 amino acids: CASSYEAGGDEQYF. The CDR3, as DNA: TGTGCCAGCAGTTACGAAGCAGGGGGCGACGAGCAGTACTTC.

In this sample, this clone turned up once. The chain combines TRBV7-8 with TRBJ1-1, with D hard to call. V dropped 9 bases and J dropped 4 bases, with 9 bases sitting between them. Germline lookup yields CDR1 SGHVS and CDR2 FQNEAQ. The CDR3 consists of 11 residues. DNA of the CDR3: TGTGCCAGTTCTTTTAGCACTGAAGCTTTCTTT. Translated: CASSFSTEAFF.

This chain connects TRBV18 to TRBJ2-7; tentative D call: TRBD2 (5 bases). The CDR3 length is 14 residues. Between the trimmed V and J ends, which lost 3 bases and 2 bases, there was a span of 11 bases. Germline CDR1 is KGHSH and CDR2 is LQKENI. Here the CDR3 DNA reads TGTGCCAGCTCACCCTCGAGCGGCCCCTACGAGCAGTACTTC. This sequence encodes CASSPSSGPYEQYF. Full variable domain (missing parts from reference TRBV18 and TRBJ2-7): NAGVMQNPRHLVRRRGQEARLRCSPMKGHSHVYWYRQLPEEGLKFMVYLQKENIIDESGMPKERFSAEFPKEGPSILRIQQVVRGDSAAYFCASSPSSGPYEQYFGPGTRLTVT.

This clone was detected only once. The CDR3 region is CASLEGVAGELFF. The CDR3 DNA reads TGTGCCAGCCTCGAAGGGGTGGCCGGGGAGCTGTTTTTT. The V call is TRBV2, the J call TRBJ2-2; D is possibly TRBD1 (5 bases). Germline V gene sequence: CDR1 SNHLY, CDR2 FYNNEI. The CDR3 loop spans 13 amino acids. V lost 8 bases, J lost 6 bases, and 13 bases lay in between. The full variable domain, completed using reference TRBV2 and TRBJ2-2, is EPEVTQTPSHQVTQMGQEVILRCVPISNHLYFYWYRQILGQKVEFLVSFYNNEISEKSEIFDDQFSVERPDGSNFTLKIRSTKLEDSAMYFCASLEGVAGELFFGEGSRLTVL.

The chain has TRBV27 and TRBJ2-2; tentative D call: TRBD2 (5 bases). V was shortened by 3 bases and J by 4 bases, with 9 bases between the two germline ends. The CDR3 spans 14 residues. Germline V gene data show CDR1 as MNHEY and CDR2 as SMNVEV (reference sequence). CDR3 residues: CASSFLAATGELFF. The CDR3 DNA reads TGTGCCAGCAGTTTTCTAGCCGCCACCGGGGAGCTGTTTTTT.